These 22 T cell receptor beta chains came from one sample sequenced in a study of T cells in Graves' hyperthyroidism and ophthalmopathy. From RNA transcripts, TCR beta CDR3 regions were amplified. HTBI primers were used for first-round RT-PCR of the TCR CDR3. TCRdb re-analysed the multiplex PCR reads in MiXCR, keeping a single row per CDR3 protein. Among over 700,000 distinct CDR3 sequences, about 38% were seen once, and the ten largest hold more than 7%. The sample was blood. The origin of the receptors is a man between 18 and 35 years old with Graves' hyperthyroidism.

This clonotype was counted at least ten times. This chain uses TRBV15 with TRBJ2-5, with 7 bases aligning to TRBD2. Trimming at V came to 4 bases and at J to 1 base, leaving 9 bases not matched to a gene. The V gene's germline CDR1 is LNHNV and CDR2 YYDKDF (reference sequence). The CDR3 extends over 16 amino acids. CDR3 sequence (DNA): TGTGCCACCAGCACGCCTTCGGGGGGTCGCCAAGAGACCCAGTACTTC. Residues: CATSTPSGGRQETQYF.

Only one count was recorded for this clonotype. This sequence joins TRBV10-3 and TRBJ2-7; a weak D match, TRBD1 (5 bases). The germline V and J ends were trimmed by 3 bases and 7 bases, with 19 bases remaining between them. Looked up from germline, CDR1 is ENHRY and CDR2 is SYGVKD. The CDR3 consists of 15 residues. The CDR3 sequence: CAISDYQGSYDEQYF. The CDR3 nucleotides are TGTGCCATCAGTGACTATCAGGGATCCTACGATGAGCAGTACTTC.

In its sample, this clonotype was seen a few times. The J gene is TRBJ2-5, the V gene TRBV7-2, with D uncertain. Trimming cost V 1 base and J 3 bases, with 12 bases left between them. CDR1 and CDR2 from the germline V gene are SGHTA and FQGNSA. The CDR3 totals 15 residues. CDR3 sequence: CASSLGWVVKETQYF. In DNA form, the CDR3 reads TGTGCCAGCAGCTTAGGGTGGGTCGTAAAAGAGACCCAGTACTTC.

There are a few counts of this clonotype. V gene TRBV7-9 combines with J gene TRBJ1-6; a possible D gene is TRBD1 (5 bases). V was shortened by 1 base and J by 7 bases, with 26 bases between the two germline ends. Looked up from germline, CDR1 is SEHNR and CDR2 is FQNEAQ (reference sequence). This CDR3 has 20 residues. In DNA form, the CDR3 reads TGTGCCAGCAGCTTAGTCGGCAGGCCGGGGTCTGTAGGGGAGAATTCACCCCTCCACTTT. Amino acids: CASSLVGRPGSVGENSPLHF.

This clonotype was observed many times. The chain combines TRBV6-6 with TRBJ2-7; D might be TRBD1 (7 bases). V dropped 9 bases and J dropped 5 bases, with 20 bases sitting between them. This CDR3 is built from 14 residues. CDR1 is MNHNY and CDR2 is SVGAGI in the germline V gene (reference sequence). The CDR3 region is CASRDSGLRDEQYF. CDR3 bases: TGTGCCAGTCGGGACAGCGGGCTGAGGGACGAGCAGTACTTC.

This clonotype has just a few counts. The V call is TRBV2, the J call TRBJ1-1; TRBD1 aligns across 7 bases. Looked up from germline, CDR1 is SNHLY and CDR2 is FYNNEI. The junction had 7 bases not matched to a gene; V was cut back by 9 bases and J by 3 bases. The CDR3 length is 13 residues. This chain's CDR3 is CARTGLGDTEAFF. As DNA, the CDR3 is TGTGCCAGGACAGGGTTGGGGGACACTGAAGCTTTCTTT.

This clonotype was detected only a few times. The rearrangement joins TRBV6-5 to TRBJ1-6, with D possibly TRBD1 on 6 matching bases. Trimming pared 5 bases from V and 4 bases from J, leaving 12 bases between. CDR1 and CDR2 from the germline V gene are MNHEY and SVGAGI. The CDR3 is made up of 15 amino acids. The CDR3 loop reads CASSHGTPYNSPLHF. CDR3 coding DNA: TGTGCCAGCAGTCATGGGACACCATATAATTCACCCCTCCACTTT.

This rearrangement joins TRBV2 to TRBJ1-1; D perhaps matches TRBD1 (5 bases). The germline V gene encodes CDR1 SNHLY and CDR2 FYNNEI. V lost 6 bases to trimming and J lost 11 bases, with 28 bases between them. The CDR3 length is 16 residues. CDR3 residues: CASSSASGTWAGGAFF. The CDR3 nucleotides are TGTGCCAGCAGCTCGGCATCGGGTACTTGGGCCGGGGGTGCTTTCTTT.

For this clonotype: With a much larger clone just one base away, this may be a read error. J is TRBJ2-7 and V is TRBV7-2; either TRBD1 or TRBD2 may supply D (5 bases each). Trimming shortened V by 3 bases and J by 6 bases, and 12 bases separated the two germline ends. Germline CDR1 SGHTA, CDR2 FQGNSA. CDR3 length: 13 amino acids. CDR3 residues: CASSFTGTSEQYF. CDR3 bases: TGTGCCAGCAGCTTCACCGGGACCTCCGAGCAGTACTTC.

CDR3 coding DNA: TGTGCCAGCAGCCCCCGGCGACTAGCGGGACGGGAGGCCCAGTACTTC. The encoded protein is CASSPRRLAGREAQYF. The V gene is TRBV7-2, the J gene TRBJ2-5; 11 bases line up with TRBD2. The CDR3 extends over 16 amino acids. V gave up 5 bases and J gave up 9 bases; unmatched junction bases: 14. CDR1 is SGHTA and CDR2 is FQGNSA in the germline V gene.

The sample holds many counts of this clonotype. This chain uses TRBV20-1 with TRBJ1-1; TRBD1 might be the D (5 bases). CDR1 and CDR2 (germline): DFQATT, SNEGSKA (reference sequence). This CDR3 is 12 amino acids long. Trimming took off 6 bases at V and 3 bases at J, with 11 bases between the two ends. The CDR3 reads CSAFQGDTEAFF. CDR3 coding DNA: TGCAGTGCCTTCCAAGGGGACACTGAAGCTTTCTTT.

This clonotype was recorded a few times. V and J are TRBV7-2 and TRBJ2-7; 7 bases fit TRBD2. V lost 0 bases, J lost 11 bases, and 10 bases stayed unmatched. The CDR3 length is 14 residues. Germline values: CDR1 SGHTA, CDR2 FQGNSA. CDR3 sequence reads: CASSLAGGSSGKYF. In DNA, the CDR3 is TGTGCCAGCAGCTTAGCGGGAGGGAGCAGCGGAAAGTACTTC.

J is TRBJ1-2 and V is TRBV9, with a possible D match to TRBD1 (5 bases). The CDR3 totals 11 residues. Trimming took off 6 bases at V and 7 bases at J, with 10 bases between the two ends. Germline V gene lookup returns CDR1 SGDLS and CDR2 YYNGEE. DNA of the CDR3: TGTGCCAGCACCAGGGCAAGTGGCTACACCTTC. Its translation is CASTRASGYTF.

In this sample, this clonotype turned up a few times. The genes are TRBV5-4 and TRBJ2-5; 7 bases agree with TRBD1. CDR3 size: 16 residues. CDR1 is SGHNT and CDR2 is YYREEE in the germline V gene (reference sequence). J lost 0 bases, V lost 4 bases, and 9 bases had no gene match. The DNA of the CDR3 is TGTGCCAGCAGCCGGTCTCGAGGGGGCGACCAAGAGACCCAGTACTTC. Translating it yields CASSRSRGGDQETQYF.

This clonotype was seen a few times. This chain links TRBV7-9 with TRBJ2-5, with TRBD1 identical over 8 bases. The V gene end was trimmed by 2 bases and the J gene end by 4 bases; junction bases not matched to a gene: 9. CDR1 SEHNR and CDR2 FQNEAQ come from the germline V gene (reference sequence). CDR3 length: 16 residues. As DNA, the CDR3 is TGTGCCAGCAGCTTACTCTCCTATGACAGGGGAGAGACCCAGTACTTC. This sequence encodes CASSLLSYDRGETQYF.

On this clonotype: One end of the junction does not line up with germline, which may come from a read error. The V call is TRBV10-3, the J call TRBJ1-5; no clear D gene. The CDR3 covers 15 residues. CDR1 and CDR2 (germline): ENHRY, SYGVKD. This CDR3 reads CASSSPGQAHQPQHF. CDR3 coding DNA: TGTGCCAGCAGTTCCCCCGGGCAGGCCCATCAGCCCCAGCATTTT.

This clonotype was detected only once. At one end, the junction sequence differs from germline, possibly due to a read error. The V gene is TRBV12-3 or TRBV12-4, the J gene TRBJ1-1, with D possibly being TRBD1 (5 bases). The CDR3 is 14 amino acids. CDR3 DNA: TGTGCCAGCAGTAAAGGGACTCCGAACACTGAAGCTCTCTTT. Protein: CASSKGTPNTEALF.

Note on this clonotype: Given a much more abundant clone one base away, this may be a read error. The chain recombines TRBV20-1 with TRBJ1-1; maybe TRBD1 (5 bases). V lost 6 bases, J lost 3 bases, and 20 bases lay in between. The CDR3 totals 15 residues. Germline CDR1 and CDR2: DFQATT and SNEGSKA (reference sequence). The CDR3, as DNA: TGCAGTGCCAAGAGCACCCAGGGTGTGGACACTGAAGCTTTCTTT. Residues: CSAKSTQGVDTEAFF.

This chain joins TRBV10-3 and TRBJ1-2, with 10 nucleotides matching TRBD1. Germline-derived CDR1 and CDR2 are ENHRY and SYGVKD. The junction had 11 bases not matched to a gene; V was cut back by 10 bases and J by 3 bases. CDR3 length: 15 amino acids. This chain's CDR3 is CATGTGDSNDYGYTF. The CDR3 nucleotides are TGTGCCACCGGGACAGGGGATAGCAATGACTATGGCTACACCTTC.

This clonotype was picked up many times. V gene TRBV20-1 combines with J gene TRBJ2-7; D uncertain. V lost 3 bases and J 2 bases, leaving 8 bases between the germline ends. CDR1 is DFQATT and CDR2 is SNEGSKA in the germline V gene (reference sequence). CDR3 length: 12 residues. For the CDR3, the DNA is TGCAGTGCTAGGAAGGATACCTACGAGCAGTACTTC. Protein: CSARKDTYEQYF.

DNA for the CDR3: TGCAGTGCTAGAGCCAGGGATAGCTCCTACGAGCAGTACTTC. Its protein is CSARARDSSYEQYF. V gene TRBV20-1 combines with J gene TRBJ2-7; the D gene is possibly TRBD1 (5 bases). Germline CDR1 reads DFQATT; CDR2 reads SNEGSKA (reference sequence). There are 14 residues in the CDR3. Trimming removed 1 base from V and 0 bases from J, with 10 bases in between.

In the case of this clonotype: Since a much larger clone is just one base distant, this may be a read error. The rearrangement links TRBV7-9 to TRBJ1-4; D gene ambiguous. CDR3 length: 14 residues. Germline values: CDR1 SEHNR, CDR2 FQNEAQ (reference sequence). V was trimmed by 8 bases and J by 4 bases, leaving 14 bases between them. CDR3 in DNA: TGTGCCAGCTGCCCTGGACCGGGTAATGAAAAACTGTTTTTT. Protein sequence: CASCPGPGNEKLFF.